A single sample is the source of the 23 T cell receptor beta chains below, sequenced in a study of cytomegalovirus exposure and HLA in healthy donors. The PCR used 60 Vbeta and 13 Jbeta primers. TCRdb keeps only in-frame clones here, not all; method: immunoSEQ multiplex PCR. The table has roughly 130,000 clones, under 80% seen once; the top ten hold about 4.3%. The sequencing input was PBMCs. The receptor source for this set is a man aged 18 to 35 in good health and CMV-seropositive.

This clone has more than one count but fewer than ten. The J gene is TRBJ1-1, the V gene TRBV6-6; 7 nucleotides line up with TRBD1. Looked up from germline, CDR1 is MNHNY and CDR2 is SVGAGI (reference sequence). V gave up 2 bases and J gave up 6 bases; unmatched junction bases: 6. The length of the CDR3 is 14 residues. The CDR3: CASSYTEQGPEAFF. CDR3 nucleotides: TGTGCCAGCAGTTACACGGAACAGGGGCCTGAAGCTTTCTTT.

The chain uses TRBV29-1 and TRBJ2-1; TRBD2 is a possible D gene (5 bases). The CDR3 loop spans 13 amino acids. The V gene's germline CDR1 is SQVTM and CDR2 ANQGSEA. The ends were cut back, 0 bases at V and 5 bases at J, with 8 bases in the middle. Here the CDR3 DNA reads TGCAGCGTTGAAGACGGGAAGAACAATGAGCAGTTCTTC. Translation: CSVEDGKNNEQFF.

This chain connects TRBV27 to TRBJ2-1; unclear D gene. Germline V gene sequence: CDR1 MNHEY, CDR2 SMNVEV (reference sequence). V dropped 4 bases and J dropped 2 bases, with 12 bases sitting between them. This CDR3 contains 15 residues. CDR3 DNA: TGTGCCAGCAGTTCCGGAGTTCTCCCCTACAATGAGCAGTTCTTC. This translates into CASSSGVLPYNEQFF.

The chain is built from TRBV6-1 and TRBJ2-7, with 8 bases aligning to TRBD2. Germline CDR1 and CDR2: MNHNS and SASEGT. The CDR3 spans 15 residues. The V and J ends lost 4 bases and 2 bases, in that order; junction bases with no gene match: 7. The CDR3 sequence: CASSAPTSEPYEQYF. DNA of the CDR3: TGTGCCAGCAGTGCCCCGACTAGCGAACCCTACGAGCAGTACTTC.

The gene calls are TRBV11-2 and TRBJ2-7; unclear D gene. Per the germline V gene, CDR1 is SGHAT and CDR2 is FQNNGV. Trimming stripped 3 bases from V and 6 bases from J, with 6 bases between. There are 11 residues in the CDR3. In DNA form, the CDR3 reads TGTGCCAGCAGCTTGGGCTTCGAGCAGTACTTC. Its protein product is CASSLGFEQYF.

The chain uses TRBV25-1 and TRBJ1-6; no definite D call. Trimming stripped 7 bases from V and 4 bases from J, with 8 bases between. The CDR3 extends over 13 amino acids. CDR1 and CDR2 from the germline V gene are MGHDK and SYGVNS. CDR3 coding DNA: TGTGCCAGCACCGGTGTTTATAATTCACCCCTCCACTTT. Its translation: CASTGVYNSPLHF.

The chain carries TRBV25-1 and TRBJ2-1, with 9 bases matching TRBD1. The CDR3 is made up of 15 amino acids. With V trimmed by 6 bases and J by 5 bases, 8 bases remained unmatched. Germline CDR1 reads MGHDK; CDR2 reads SYGVNS. CDR3 nucleotides: TGTGCCAGCAGCTGGCCGAGACAGGGGGACAATGAGCAGTTCTTC. Translated, it gives CASSWPRQGDNEQFF.

The genes are TRBV7-9 and TRBJ1-2; no clear D. Trimming took 6 bases from V and 3 from J, leaving 11 bases between them. Germline assignment: CDR1 SEHNR and CDR2 FQNEAQ (reference sequence). The CDR3 consists of 13 residues. The DNA for the CDR3 is TGTGCCAGCAGTCGGGGTGATGACTATGGCTACACCTTC. Its translation: CASSRGDDYGYTF.

CDR3 sequence (DNA): TGCGCCAGCAGCTTATGGACAGGGAGCTATGGCTACACCTTC. It yields the protein CASSLWTGSYGYTF. J is TRBJ1-2 and V is TRBV5-1; TRBD1 matches 8 bases. Germline CDR1 is SGHRS and CDR2 is YFSETQ. This CDR3 spans 14 amino acids. J lost 4 bases, V lost 2 bases, and 4 bases had no gene match.

The CDR3 spells CASSINRYEQYF. CDR3 nucleotides: TGCGCCAGCAGCATTAACAGGTACGAGCAGTACTTC. The rearrangement joins TRBV5-1 to TRBJ2-7, with a possible D match to TRBD1 (5 bases). Germline CDR1 SGHRS, CDR2 YFSETQ. V was shortened by 4 bases and J by 4 bases, with 9 bases between the two germline ends. The CDR3 has 12 amino acids. The whole variable domain, remainder taken from reference TRBV5-1 and TRBJ2-7, is KAGVTQTPRYLIKTRGQQVTLSCSPISGHRSVSWYQQTPGQGLQFLFEYFSETQRNKGNFPGRFSGRQFSNSRSEMNVSTLELGDSALYLCASSINRYEQYFGPGTRLTVT.

The sample holds one count of this clone. The CDR3 region has the DNA TGCGCCAGCAGCGTAGTTCCGCAAGAGACCCAGTACTTC. Translation gives CASSVVPQETQYF. V usage is TRBV5-1 and J usage is TRBJ2-5; D is unresolved. Germline values: CDR1 SGHRS, CDR2 YFSETQ. There are 13 residues in the CDR3. Trimming removed 4 bases at V and 2 bases at J, with 9 bases between.

V gene TRBV6-5 combines with J gene TRBJ1-1; 8 nucleotides align to TRBD1. J was trimmed by 9 bases and V by 6 bases; bases with no gene match: 6. The germline V gene has CDR1 MNHEY and CDR2 SVGAGI. This CDR3 is built from 12 residues. CDR3 in DNA: TGTGCCAGCAGGCAGGGGGCTCTGCAAGCTTTCTTT. This codes for CASRQGALQAFF.

This chain connects TRBV6-5 to TRBJ2-7; 12 positions agree with TRBD1. Germline CDR1 reads MNHEY; CDR2 reads SVGAGI. The V gene end was trimmed by 6 bases and the J gene end by 7 bases; junction bases not matched to a gene: 4. This CDR3 comprises 13 residues. The DNA of the CDR3 is TGTGCCAGCAGGGGGACAGGGGGCGCAGAGCAGTACTTC. Encoded protein: CASRGTGGAEQYF.

The chain links TRBV7-2 to TRBJ2-5, with D tentatively TRBD1 (5 bases). V shed 3 bases and J shed 1 base, with 6 bases lying between them. CDR1 and CDR2 (germline): SGHTA, FQGNSA. This CDR3 contains 13 residues. Here the CDR3 DNA reads TGTGCCAGCAGCTTCCAGGGCCAAGAGACCCAGTACTTC. Its protein product is CASSFQGQETQYF.

The chain is built from TRBV28 and TRBJ1-2, with unresolved D. Germline CDR1 MDHEN, CDR2 SYDVKM. V was clipped by 5 bases and J by 8 bases, with 9 bases between them. The CDR3 consists of 11 residues. This chain's CDR3 is CASSVTRGYTF. CDR3 bases: TGTGCCAGCAGTGTCACTAGGGGCTACACCTTC.

This rearrangement joins TRBV11-2 to TRBJ2-5; TRBD2 might be the D (5 bases). The CDR3 spans 15 residues. V lost 5 bases, J lost 4 bases, and 17 bases lay in between. CDR1 and CDR2 (germline): SGHAT, FQNNGV. DNA for the CDR3: TGTGCCAGCAGCACCAGCGGTTACCAACGAGAGACCCAGTACTTC. Translated, it gives CASSTSGYQRETQYF. The full variable domain, with the rest looked up from reference TRBV11-2 and TRBJ2-5, is EAGVAQSPRYKIIEKRQSVAFWCNPISGHATLYWYQQILGQGPKLLIQFQNNGVVDDSQLPKDRFSAERLKGVDSTLKIQPAKLEDSAVYLCASSTSGYQRETQYFGPGTRLLVL.

The CDR3 reads CASGTEYNEQFF. The CDR3 coding sequence is TGTGCCAGCGGTACCGAGTACAATGAGCAGTTCTTC. The rearrangement joins TRBV7-6 to TRBJ2-1; D uncertain. With 8 bases removed from V and 4 bases from J, the gap between germline ends came to 9 bases. Germline values: CDR1 SGHVS, CDR2 FNYEAQ. The CDR3 is 12 amino acids.

CDR3 region: CASSQRPPFAIYEQYF. For the CDR3, the DNA is TGTGCCAGCAGCCAGAGGCCCCCTTTCGCGATTTACGAGCAGTACTTC. The V gene is TRBV14, the J gene TRBJ2-5; D unresolved. The J call may be wrong; the DNA end is better matched by TRBJ2-7. Germline assignment: CDR1 SGHDN and CDR2 FVKESK. This CDR3 has 16 residues.

The chain links TRBV28 to TRBJ1-6; perhaps TRBD1 as D (6 bases). The CDR3 is 14 residues long. Germline V CDR1 and CDR2: MDHEN, SYDVKM. Trimming stripped 5 bases from V and 3 bases from J, with 8 bases between. CDR3 DNA sequence: TGTGCCAGCAGTCCCAGGGGCTATAATTCACCCCTCCACTTT. Translation gives CASSPRGYNSPLHF.

The chain is built from TRBV6-5 and TRBJ1-2; 7 bases fit TRBD1. V trimming: 4 bases; J trimming: 7 bases; junction bases outside the gene matches: 12. CDR1 is MNHEY, CDR2 SVGAGI, per germline. The CDR3 runs 15 residues. CDR3 coding DNA: TGTGCCAGCAGTTGCGAGTTCAGGGGGGCGCTTGGCTACACCTTC. Translating it yields CASSCEFRGALGYTF.

V gene TRBV19 combines with J gene TRBJ2-2, with a weak D call TRBD1 (5 bases). V lost 7 bases to trimming and J lost 4 bases, with 10 bases between them. Germline V lookup: CDR1 LNHDA, CDR2 SQIVND (reference sequence). The CDR3 has 13 residues. The CDR3 reads CASIQGGTGELFF. CDR3 coding DNA: TGTGCCAGTATCCAGGGTGGCACCGGGGAGCTGTTTTTT.

Many counts were recorded for this clone. V and J are TRBV5-1 and TRBJ2-7; 7 nucleotides agree with TRBD2. Unmatched junction bases numbered 25, after V lost 4 bases and J lost 0 bases. Germline CDR1 SGHRS, CDR2 YFSETQ. The CDR3 runs 21 residues. CDR3 loop: CASSGVGGSRDASTFSYEQYF. The CDR3 nucleotides are TGCGCCAGCAGCGGTGTGGGAGGGTCGCGGGATGCAAGTACTTTCTCCTACGAGCAGTACTTC.

The V gene is TRBV2, the J gene TRBJ2-3; D is perhaps TRBD1 (5 bases). Germline V gene data show CDR1 as SNHLY and CDR2 as FYNNEI. The length of the CDR3 is 14 residues. V was pared by 4 bases and J by 1 base, with 9 bases between. For the CDR3, the DNA is TGTGCCAGCAGTGGGGGCAGGGGCACAGATACGCAGTATTTT. It specifies CASSGGRGTDTQYF.